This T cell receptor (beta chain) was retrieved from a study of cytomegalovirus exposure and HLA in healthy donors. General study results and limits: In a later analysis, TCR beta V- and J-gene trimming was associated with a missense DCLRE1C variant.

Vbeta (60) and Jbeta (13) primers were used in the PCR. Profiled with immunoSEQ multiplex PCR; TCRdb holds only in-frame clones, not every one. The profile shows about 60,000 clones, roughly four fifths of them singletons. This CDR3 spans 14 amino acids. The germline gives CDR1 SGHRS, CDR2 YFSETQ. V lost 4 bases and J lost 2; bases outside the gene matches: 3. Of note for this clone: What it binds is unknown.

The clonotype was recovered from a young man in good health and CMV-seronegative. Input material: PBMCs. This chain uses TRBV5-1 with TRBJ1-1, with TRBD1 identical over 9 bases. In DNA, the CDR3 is TGCGCCAGCAGCACGGGACAGGGCAACACTGAAGCTTTCTTT. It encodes CASSTGQGNTEAFF. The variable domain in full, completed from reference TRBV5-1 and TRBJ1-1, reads KAGVTQTPRYLIKTRGQQVTLSCSPISGHRSVSWYQQTPGQGLQFLFEYFSETQRNKGNFPGRFSGRQFSNSRSEMNVSTLELGDSALYLCASSTGQGNTEAFFGQGTRLTVV.